This T cell receptor beta chain was recorded in a study of shared clonotypes between healthy human individuals (TCRdb year 2020). About the full investigation: Two women and a few men aged 18 to 49 years were included in the cohort. For each donor, CD4 naive and CD4 memory were each run on three plates, CD8 naive on two plates, and CD8 memory on one plate. Blood TCR repertoires of 5 or 6 healthy adults were deeply sequenced to estimate repertoire size and the extent of clonotype sharing between individuals. Different laboratories and diverse techniques were used to prepare libraries and sequence TCR repertoires, to increase sequencing depth and limit assay-specific biases. Leukapheresis yielded between about 0.94 and 8.9 billion PBMCs per donor. Overall study outcomes, separate from this receptor: Estimated clonotype richness was generally larger for naive than for memory subsets. The genetic and exposure-history diversity represented was limited by the small number of donors. Compared with non-shared clonotypes, the clonotypes found in all four sorted-subset donors had higher generation probabilities. Sampling was limited to blood, and TCR repertoires in tissue likely differ from TCR repertoires in blood. About 4.5% of naive CD4, roughly 3.5% of naive CD8, 2.3% of memory CD4, and about 0.4% of memory CD8 clonotypes were shared across a handful of donors. Based on pairwise subsampling, the degree of clonotype sharing among donors was expected to be affected by sequencing depth. Rarefaction of sorted-subset datasets indicated incomplete sequencing despite the large sequencing depth.

Healthy HIV-negative adults with no recently reported acute infections or vaccinations were included as donors. Every donor was a Caucasian adult living in Nashville, Tennessee, USA. Magnetic negative selection was used to enrich CD4+ T cells, after which naive cells were positively selected on CD45RA and the negative fraction became the memory subset. Blood was obtained by leukapheresis, after which PBMCs were separated by Ficoll-Histopaque density gradient centrifugation and cryopreserved in liquid nitrogen vapor phase. Purity and quantity of every magnetically sorted T cell population were checked by analytical flow cytometry. From each sorted fraction, genomic DNA was isolated and quantified by UV absorbance on a Nanodrop 2000c. Of note for this clone: Its antigen remains unidentified. It has no much larger one-base neighbor in the sample; base qualities were not kept. Other DNA sequences of this sample code for an identical CDR3.

From the germline V gene, CDR1 is SGHAT and CDR2 is FQNNGV. CDR3 length: 14 amino acids, cysteine to phenylalanine. Left in the record is the CDR3 DNA by itself, 42 bases read in frame from the first base. V sheds 2 bases and J sheds 1 base, leaving 8 bases between their ends. Using the deep immunoSEQ assay, TCR CDR3 regions were amplified from genomic DNA by multiplex PCR. Extracted genomic DNA from each cell subset was distributed evenly across all wells of several immunoSEQ 96-well plates, and each plate was treated as a replicate. For sorted subsets, 150 to 200 ng genomic DNA, equal to 25,000 to 35,000 T cell genomes, was loaded into each replicate PCR. Purified libraries were quantified with a Qubit 3.0 fluorometer, sized on a Bioanalyzer 2100, and re-quantified with the KAPA Library Quantification kit. Every immunoSEQ 96-well plate was sequenced on a dedicated single-read 150-cycle Illumina NextSeq 550 flow cell. The source study handled its data this way. Because only junctional sequences without quality scores were contained in the immunoSEQ output, filtering matching that applied to full-length reads could not be performed. Sequences were annotated with PyIR, a Python wrapper for IgBLAST v1.9, using IMGT germline references to assign V/J genes and CDR3. Any read was removed if the V/J assignment was weak (E-value above 1e-6), the CDR3 was missing, or the read contained stop codons, out-of-frame junctions, or ambiguous translated residues. V3J clonotypes were defined as sequences sharing the same inferred V gene, J gene, and CDR3 amino acid sequence. The percentage overlap between two repertoires was calculated by dividing the number of shared unique clonotypes by the size of the smaller repertoire. RTK rarefaction, the Chao1 estimator, and Recon v2.1 estimates of unobserved clonotypes were used to assess repertoire richness. OLGA was used to compute generation probabilities for all TCRbeta clonotypes that the gDNA method yielded from four donors. Imported from immuneACCESS, the table was reduced by TCRdb to in-frame sequences with V and J called. These copies leave out some clones; in studies compared against another copy, an unresolved V gene accounts for under half, and the cause of the remainder is not known. That table is the source of V, J and clone size, and D and trimming were worked out from the DNA. Within this sample are over 2 million clones, with roughly 96% of them counted one time only. The ten largest clones add up to around 0.13% of the sample.

The sequence derives from a young man in good health. Specimen: naive CD4+ T cells sorted from blood. Interpreted using the paper, the cell subset or site label stands for: CD45RA+ positively selected. This chain is built from TRBV11-2 and TRBJ1-1; TRBD1 might be the D gene, on 5 matching bases. Read as DNA, the sequence is TGTGCCAGCAGCTTACTTCAGGGGAACACTGAAGCTTTCTTT. This is translated as CASSLLQGNTEAFF. Where the CDR3 stops, the reference TRBV11-2 and TRBJ1-1 genes take over; the full variable domain is EAGVAQSPRYKIIEKRQSVAFWCNPISGHATLYWYQQILGQGPKLLIQFQNNGVVDDSQLPKDRFSAERLKGVDSTLKIQPAKLEDSAVYLCASSLLQGNTEAFFGQGTRLTVV.